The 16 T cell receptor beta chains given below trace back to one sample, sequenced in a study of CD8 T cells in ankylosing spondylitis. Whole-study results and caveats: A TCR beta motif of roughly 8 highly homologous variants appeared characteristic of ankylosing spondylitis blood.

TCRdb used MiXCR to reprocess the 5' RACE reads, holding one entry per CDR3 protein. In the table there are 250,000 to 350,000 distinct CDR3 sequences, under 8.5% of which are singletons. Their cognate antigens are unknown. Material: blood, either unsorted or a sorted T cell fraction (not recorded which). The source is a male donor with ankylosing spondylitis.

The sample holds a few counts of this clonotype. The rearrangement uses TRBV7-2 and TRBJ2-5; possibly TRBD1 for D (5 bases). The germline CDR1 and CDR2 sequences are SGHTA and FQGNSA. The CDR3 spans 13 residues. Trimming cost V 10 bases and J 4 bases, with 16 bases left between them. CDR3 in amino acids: CATDQGFGETQYF. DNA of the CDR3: TGTGCCACAGATCAGGGTTTCGGAGAGACCCAGTACTTC.

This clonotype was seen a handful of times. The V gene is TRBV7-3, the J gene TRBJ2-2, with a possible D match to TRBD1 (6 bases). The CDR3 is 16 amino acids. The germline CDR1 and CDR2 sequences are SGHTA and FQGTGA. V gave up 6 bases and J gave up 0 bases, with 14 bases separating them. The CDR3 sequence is CASSRIGTPNTGELFF. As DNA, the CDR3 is TGTGCCAGCAGTCGCATCGGGACACCGAACACCGGGGAGCTGTTTTTT.

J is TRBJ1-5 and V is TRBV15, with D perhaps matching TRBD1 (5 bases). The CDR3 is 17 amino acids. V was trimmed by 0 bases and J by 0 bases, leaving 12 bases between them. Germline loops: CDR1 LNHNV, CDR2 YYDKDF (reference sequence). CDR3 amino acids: CATSRERGTNSNQPQHF. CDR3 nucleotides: TGTGCCACCAGCAGAGAACGGGGGACGAATAGCAATCAGCCCCAGCATTTT.

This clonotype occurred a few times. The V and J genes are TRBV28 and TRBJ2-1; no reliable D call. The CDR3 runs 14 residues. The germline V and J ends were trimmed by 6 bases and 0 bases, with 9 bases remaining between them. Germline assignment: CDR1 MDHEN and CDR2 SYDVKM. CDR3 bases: TGTGCCAGCAGACCCGCCGACTCCTACAATGAGCAGTTCTTC. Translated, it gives CASRPADSYNEQFF.

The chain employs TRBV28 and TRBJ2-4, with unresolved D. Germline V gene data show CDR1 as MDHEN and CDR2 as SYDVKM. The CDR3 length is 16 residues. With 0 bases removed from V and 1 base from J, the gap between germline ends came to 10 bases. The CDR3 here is CASSLWPAGAKNIQYF. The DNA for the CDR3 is TGTGCCAGCAGTTTATGGCCAGCTGGGGCCAAAAACATTCAGTACTTC.

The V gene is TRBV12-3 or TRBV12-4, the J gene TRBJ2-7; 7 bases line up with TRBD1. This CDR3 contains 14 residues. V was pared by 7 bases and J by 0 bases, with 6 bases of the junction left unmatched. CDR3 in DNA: TGTGCCAGCACCCTGGGACAGAGCTCCTACGAGCAGTACTTC. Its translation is CASTLGQSSYEQYF.

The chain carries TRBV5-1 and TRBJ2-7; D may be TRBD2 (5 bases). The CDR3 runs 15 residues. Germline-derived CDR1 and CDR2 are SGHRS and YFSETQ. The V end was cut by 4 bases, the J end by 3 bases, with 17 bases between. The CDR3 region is CASSGNRRRFYEQYF. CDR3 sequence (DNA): TGCGCCAGCAGCGGGAATAGGAGGAGATTCTACGAGCAGTACTTC. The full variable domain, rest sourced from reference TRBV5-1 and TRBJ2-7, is KAGVTQTPRYLIKTRGQQVTLSCSPISGHRSVSWYQQTPGQGLQFLFEYFSETQRNKGNFPGRFSGRQFSNSRSEMNVSTLELGDSALYLCASSGNRRRFYEQYFGPGTRLTVT.

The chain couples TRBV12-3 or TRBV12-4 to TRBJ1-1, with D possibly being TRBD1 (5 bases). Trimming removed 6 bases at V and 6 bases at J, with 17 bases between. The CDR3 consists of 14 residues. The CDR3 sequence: CASSRGTSEAEAFF. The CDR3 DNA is TGTGCCAGCAGCCGGGGGACGTCGGAAGCTGAAGCTTTCTTT.

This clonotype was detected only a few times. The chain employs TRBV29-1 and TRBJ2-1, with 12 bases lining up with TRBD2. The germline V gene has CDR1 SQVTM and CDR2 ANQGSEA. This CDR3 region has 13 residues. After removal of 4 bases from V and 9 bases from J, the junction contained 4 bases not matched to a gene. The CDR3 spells CSVGTSGMFEQFF. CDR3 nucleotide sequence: TGCAGCGTTGGGACTAGCGGGATGTTTGAGCAGTTCTTC.

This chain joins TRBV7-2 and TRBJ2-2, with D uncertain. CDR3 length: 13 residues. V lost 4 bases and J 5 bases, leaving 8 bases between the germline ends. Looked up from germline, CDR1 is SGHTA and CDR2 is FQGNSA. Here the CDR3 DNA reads TGTGCCAGCAGCTCCCTAGGGACCGGGGAGCTGTTTTTT. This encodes CASSSLGTGELFF.

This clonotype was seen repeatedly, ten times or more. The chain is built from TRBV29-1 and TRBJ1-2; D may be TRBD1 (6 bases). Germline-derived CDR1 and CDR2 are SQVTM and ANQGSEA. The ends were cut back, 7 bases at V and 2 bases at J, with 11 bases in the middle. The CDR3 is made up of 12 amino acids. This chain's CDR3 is CSAGTQNYGYTF. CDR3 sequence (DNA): TGCAGCGCCGGGACACAGAACTATGGCTACACCTTC.

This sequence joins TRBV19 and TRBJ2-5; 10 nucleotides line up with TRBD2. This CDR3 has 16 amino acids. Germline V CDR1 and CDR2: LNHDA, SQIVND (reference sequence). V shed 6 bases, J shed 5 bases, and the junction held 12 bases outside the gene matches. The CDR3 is CASRANLAGVSETQYF. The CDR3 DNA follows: TGTGCCAGTAGGGCGAATCTAGCGGGAGTTTCGGAGACCCAGTACTTC.

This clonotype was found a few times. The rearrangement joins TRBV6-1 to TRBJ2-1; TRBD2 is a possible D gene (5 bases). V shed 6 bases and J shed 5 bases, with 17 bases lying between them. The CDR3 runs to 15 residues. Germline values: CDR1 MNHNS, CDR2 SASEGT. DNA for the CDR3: TGTGCCAGCAGCCGAGGAATGAGGAGGAACAATGAGCAGTTCTTC. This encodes CASSRGMRRNNEQFF.

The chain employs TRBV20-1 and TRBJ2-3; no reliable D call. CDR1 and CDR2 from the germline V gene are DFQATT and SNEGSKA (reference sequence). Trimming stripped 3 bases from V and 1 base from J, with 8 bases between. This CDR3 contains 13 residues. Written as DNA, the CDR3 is TGCAGTGCTAGTACGGACGGCACAGATACGCAGTATTTT. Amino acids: CSASTDGTDTQYF.

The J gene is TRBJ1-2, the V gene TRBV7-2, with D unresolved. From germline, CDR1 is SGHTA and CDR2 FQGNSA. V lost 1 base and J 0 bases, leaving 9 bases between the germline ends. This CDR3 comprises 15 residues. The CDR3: CASSLVVGSNYGYTF. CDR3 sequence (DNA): TGTGCCAGCAGCTTAGTTGTCGGCTCTAACTATGGCTACACCTTC.

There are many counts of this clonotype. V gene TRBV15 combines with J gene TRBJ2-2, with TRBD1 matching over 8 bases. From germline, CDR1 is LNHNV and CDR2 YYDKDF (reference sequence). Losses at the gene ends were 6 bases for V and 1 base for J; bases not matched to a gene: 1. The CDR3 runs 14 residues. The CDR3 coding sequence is TGTGCCACCAGGACAGGGGTGAACACCGGGGAGCTGTTTTTT. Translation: CATRTGVNTGELFF.